This is a list of T cell receptor beta chains from one sample in a study of metastatic and nonmetastatic thyroid tumors. MiXCR was used by TCRdb to re-call the PCR reads. The sample contains over 5,500 clones, about 19% of which appear only once. The sample consisted of adjacent normal tissue. The receptors were gathered from a female donor with papillary thyroid cancer or a benign thyroid nodule (not recorded which). Some clones in this sample may be carry-over from other donors' samples. CDR3s include the opening cysteine and the closing phenylalanine or tryptophan. Fields, in order: clone size, D gene, J gene, V gene, CDR3 DNA, CDR3 protein. The D gene is left open where the match is weak. The listing skips clone size in some rows; elsewhere it reads once, few, many or a size class.

clone_size: medium-sized
d_call: -
j_call: TRBJ1-5
v_call: TRBV27
cdr3_nt: TGTGCCAGCAGTTTAAGCGGATATAGCAATCAGCCCCAGCATTTT
cdr3_aa: CASSLSGYSNQPQHF

clone_size: many
d_call: TRBD2
j_call: TRBJ2-1
v_call: TRBV19
cdr3_nt: TGTGCCAGTAGTCCAAGTGATAGCGGGAGGGTAAATGAGCAGTTCTTC
cdr3_aa: CASSPSDSGRVNEQFF

clone_size: medium-sized
d_call: -
j_call: TRBJ2-5
v_call: TRBV5-6
cdr3_nt: TGTGCCAGCGGGGAAGACAGACTAGGGTTTGAGGCCCAGTACTTC
cdr3_aa: CASGEDRLGFEAQYF

clone_size: medium-sized
d_call: TRBD2
j_call: TRBJ2-7
v_call: TRBV6-1
cdr3_nt: TGTGCCAGCAGCCCCGGACTAGCGGGGGGCGAGCAGTACTTC
cdr3_aa: CASSPGLAGGEQYF

clone_size: many
d_call: -
j_call: TRBJ1-1
v_call: TRBV18
cdr3_nt: TGTGCCAGCTCACCAACACAGAACACTGAAGCTTTCTTT
cdr3_aa: CASSPTQNTEAFF

clone_size: many
d_call: -
j_call: TRBJ1-5
v_call: TRBV19
cdr3_nt: TGTGCCAGTAGTTCCGCCTCCTATGGAGTCCGCAATCAGCCCCAGCATTTT
cdr3_aa: CASSSASYGVRNQPQHF

clone_size: medium-sized
d_call: -
j_call: TRBJ2-1
v_call: TRBV11-2
cdr3_nt: TGTGCCAGCAACACGCTCCCGGGGGAATCCTCCAATGAGCAGTTCTTC
cdr3_aa: CASNTLPGESSNEQFF

clone_size: medium-sized
d_call: TRBD1
j_call: TRBJ2-7
v_call: TRBV4-1
cdr3_nt: TGCGCCAGCAGCCAAGCCACCGGGACAGGGGACTACGAGCAGTACTTC
cdr3_aa: CASSQATGTGDYEQYF

clone_size: -
d_call: -
j_call: TRBJ2-1
v_call: TRBV18
cdr3_nt: TGTGCCAGCTCACCTCGTAATTACAATGAGCAGTTCTTC
cdr3_aa: CASSPRNYNEQFF

clone_size: -
d_call: -
j_call: TRBJ2-3
v_call: TRBV7-2
cdr3_nt: TGTGCCAGCGCCGACAACACAGATACGCAGTGTTTT
cdr3_aa: CASADNTDTQCF

clone_size: many
d_call: TRBD1
j_call: TRBJ2-7
v_call: TRBV7-9
cdr3_nt: TGTGCCAGCAGCTTAGAAGGGACAGGCCCCTTGGAGCAGTACTTC
cdr3_aa: CASSLEGTGPLEQYF

clone_size: many
d_call: TRBD1
j_call: TRBJ1-4
v_call: TRBV11-1
cdr3_nt: TGTGCCAGCAGCTTACAGAGACAGGGGGCAGGGGATAATGAAAAACTGTTTTTT
cdr3_aa: CASSLQRQGAGDNEKLFF

clone_size: many
d_call: TRBD2
j_call: TRBJ2-5
v_call: TRBV5-1
cdr3_nt: TGCGCCAGCAGCTCACCGGGACTAGCAGTCCAAGAGACCCAGTACTTC
cdr3_aa: CASSSPGLAVQETQYF

clone_size: -
d_call: -
j_call: TRBJ2-2
v_call: TRBV6-1
cdr3_nt: TGTGCCAGCAGTCGAAGTCCCGGGACGGGGACCGGGGGGCTGTTTTTT
cdr3_aa: CASSRSPGTGTGGLFF

clone_size: medium-sized
d_call: TRBD1
j_call: TRBJ2-2
v_call: TRBV2
cdr3_nt: TGTGCCAGCACAGGGGGCCGGGTGAACACCGGGGAGCTGTTTTTT
cdr3_aa: CASTGGRVNTGELFF

clone_size: medium-sized
d_call: -
j_call: TRBJ1-1
v_call: TRBV7-2
cdr3_nt: TGTGCCAGCAGCTTAGAAGGCACCACGAACACTGAAGCTTTCTTT
cdr3_aa: CASSLEGTTNTEAFF

clone_size: many
d_call: TRBD2
j_call: TRBJ2-5
v_call: TRBV12-3/TRBV12-4
cdr3_nt: TGTGCCAGCACCCAAGGGACTAGCGGGCCCTGGGAGACCCAGTACTTC
cdr3_aa: CASTQGTSGPWETQYF

clone_size: -
d_call: TRBD2
j_call: TRBJ2-3
v_call: TRBV12-3/TRBV12-4
cdr3_nt: TGTGCCAGCAGGGCGGGAGGGCCGGTAGATACACAGTATTTT
cdr3_aa: CASRAGGPVDTQYF

clone_size: medium-sized
d_call: -
j_call: TRBJ2-5
v_call: TRBV19
cdr3_nt: TGTGCCAGCGGGGCAATACAAGAGACCCAGTACTTC
cdr3_aa: CASGAIQETQYF

clone_size: -
d_call: TRBD2
j_call: TRBJ2-1
v_call: TRBV5-4
cdr3_nt: TGTGCCAGCAGCTTGACGGGAGGGCCGTCCAATGAGCAGTTCTTC
cdr3_aa: CASSLTGGPSNEQFF

clone_size: medium-sized
d_call: -
j_call: TRBJ1-6
v_call: TRBV3-1
cdr3_nt: TGTGCCAGTAGGGTGGGGGATTCACCCCTCCACTTT
cdr3_aa: CASRVGDSPLHF

clone_size: medium-sized
d_call: -
j_call: TRBJ2-3
v_call: TRBV5-1
cdr3_nt: TGCGCCAGCAGCCCGGAGCAGGTCTCTCGATCAGATACGCAGTATTTT
cdr3_aa: CASSPEQVSRSDTQYF

clone_size: -
d_call: TRBD1
j_call: TRBJ1-5
v_call: TRBV11-2
cdr3_nt: TGTGCCAGCAGCTTAGGACAGGGTGGGGCTTATAGCAATCAGCCCCAGCATTTT
cdr3_aa: CASSLGQGGAYSNQPQHF

clone_size: many
d_call: -
j_call: TRBJ1-1
v_call: TRBV18
cdr3_nt: TGTGCCAGCTCCCCTGATTTTACTGAAGCTTTCTTT
cdr3_aa: CASSPDFTEAFF

clone_size: few
d_call: -
j_call: TRBJ2-1
v_call: TRBV7-3
cdr3_nt: TGTGCCAGCAGCTCCTCCTTTGGTGAGCAGTTCTTC
cdr3_aa: CASSSSFGEQFF

clone_size: medium-sized
d_call: TRBD1
j_call: TRBJ2-7
v_call: TRBV5-1
cdr3_nt: TGCGCCAGCAGCGGGACAGTAACCTACGAGCAGTACTTC
cdr3_aa: CASSGTVTYEQYF

clone_size: many
d_call: -
j_call: TRBJ1-2
v_call: TRBV10-3
cdr3_nt: TGTGCCATCAGTGAGGAGTTTTACTATGGCTACACCTTC
cdr3_aa: CAISEEFYYGYTF

clone_size: -
d_call: TRBD1
j_call: TRBJ2-7
v_call: TRBV6-1
cdr3_nt: TGTGCCAGCAGTTTGGGACAGGAACTGGGCGAGCAGTACTTC
cdr3_aa: CASSLGQELGEQYF

clone_size: -
d_call: -
j_call: TRBJ2-7
v_call: TRBV28
cdr3_nt: TGTGCCAGCAGTCACTACTACGAGCAGTACTTC
cdr3_aa: CASSHYYEQYF

clone_size: -
d_call: TRBD1
j_call: TRBJ1-2
v_call: TRBV19
cdr3_nt: TGTGCCAGTCAGACAGGGAACTATGGCTACACCTTC
cdr3_aa: CASQTGNYGYTF

clone_size: medium-sized
d_call: TRBD1
j_call: TRBJ2-1
v_call: TRBV6-1
cdr3_nt: TGTGCCAGCAGTGAGGCGGGACAGGGGCGCAATGAGCAGTTCTTC
cdr3_aa: CASSEAGQGRNEQFF

clone_size: medium-sized
d_call: -
j_call: TRBJ1-2
v_call: TRBV28
cdr3_nt: TGTGCCAGCAGCCTAGGGCAGGGCTTGAGCTACACCTTC
cdr3_aa: CASSLGQGLSYTF

clone_size: medium-sized
d_call: TRBD1
j_call: TRBJ1-1
v_call: TRBV5-6
cdr3_nt: TGTGCCAGCACCCAACCAGGGGGGAACACTGAAGCTTTCTTT
cdr3_aa: CASTQPGGNTEAFF

clone_size: medium-sized
d_call: TRBD1
j_call: TRBJ1-2
v_call: TRBV6-2/TRBV6-3
cdr3_nt: TGTGCCAGCAGTCGCGGACAGGGGGCGCATCCCAGCTATGGCTACACCTTC
cdr3_aa: CASSRGQGAHPSYGYTF

clone_size: -
d_call: -
j_call: TRBJ1-1
v_call: TRBV5-6
cdr3_nt: TGTGCCAGCAGCTTGTTCCCCGGGACACATGAAGCTTTCTTT
cdr3_aa: CASSLFPGTHEAFF

clone_size: -
d_call: TRBD2
j_call: TRBJ2-3
v_call: TRBV20-1
cdr3_nt: TGCAGTGCTAGAGCTAGCGGGAGGGCCAGAGATACGCAGTATTTT
cdr3_aa: CSARASGRARDTQYF

clone_size: many
d_call: -
j_call: TRBJ1-1
v_call: TRBV7-3
cdr3_nt: TGTGCCAGCACCCCCGACCCAGGGAACACTGAAGCTTTCTTT
cdr3_aa: CASTPDPGNTEAFF

clone_size: -
d_call: TRBD1
j_call: TRBJ1-1
v_call: TRBV30
cdr3_nt: TGTGCCTGGGGGACAGGGGATACTGAAGCTTTCTTT
cdr3_aa: CAWGTGDTEAFF

clone_size: medium-sized
d_call: -
j_call: TRBJ2-1
v_call: TRBV6-5
cdr3_nt: TGTGCCAGCAGTTACTCGATTTGGGGGAATGAGCAGTTCTTC
cdr3_aa: CASSYSIWGNEQFF

clone_size: medium-sized
d_call: TRBD2
j_call: TRBJ2-1
v_call: TRBV12-3/TRBV12-4
cdr3_nt: TGTGCCAGCAGTTTGACTAGCGGATACAATGAGCAGTTCTTC
cdr3_aa: CASSLTSGYNEQFF

clone_size: few
d_call: -
j_call: TRBJ1-5
v_call: TRBV6-1
cdr3_nt: TGTGCCAGCAGTGACCCGCATCCCCAGCATTTT
cdr3_aa: CASSDPHPQHF

clone_size: many
d_call: -
j_call: TRBJ2-3
v_call: TRBV15
cdr3_nt: TGTGCCACCAGCAGCATCCAGTGGATTAGCGGCACAGATACGCAGTATTTT
cdr3_aa: CATSSIQWISGTDTQYF

clone_size: few
d_call: TRBD2
j_call: TRBJ2-7
v_call: TRBV28
cdr3_nt: TGTGCCAGCAGTTGGCCCCCAAATAGCGGGTGTGTCGAGCAGTACTTC
cdr3_aa: CASSWPPNSGCVEQYF

clone_size: once
d_call: -
j_call: TRBJ2-7
v_call: TRBV11-2
cdr3_nt: TGTGCCAGCAGCTTAGTAGGAGTTCGAACTAGCTTCTCCTACGAGCAGTACTTC
cdr3_aa: CASSLVGVRTSFSYEQYF

clone_size: medium-sized
d_call: -
j_call: TRBJ2-3
v_call: TRBV24-1
cdr3_nt: TGTGCCACCAGTGATTTAGGTAGCACAGATACGCAGTATTTT
cdr3_aa: CATSDLGSTDTQYF

clone_size: medium-sized
d_call: -
j_call: TRBJ2-7
v_call: TRBV20-1
cdr3_nt: TGCAGTGCTCCGCCGTTTCGAGGGTCGAACGAGCAGTACTTC
cdr3_aa: CSAPPFRGSNEQYF

clone_size: medium-sized
d_call: TRBD1
j_call: TRBJ2-1
v_call: TRBV12-5
cdr3_nt: TGTGCTAGTGGTCGCGGACAGGGGAACCATGAGCAGTTCTTC
cdr3_aa: CASGRGQGNHEQFF

clone_size: few
d_call: -
j_call: TRBJ2-7
v_call: TRBV7-2
cdr3_nt: TGTGCCAGCAGCTTAGGGACGGTCGCCTACGAGCAGTACTTC
cdr3_aa: CASSLGTVAYEQYF

clone_size: medium-sized
d_call: -
j_call: TRBJ1-6
v_call: TRBV12-3/TRBV12-4
cdr3_nt: TGTGCCAGCAGGCTACAGGGCCCAAATTCACCCCTCCACTTT
cdr3_aa: CASRLQGPNSPLHF

clone_size: medium-sized
d_call: TRBD1
j_call: TRBJ2-5
v_call: TRBV12-3/TRBV12-4
cdr3_nt: TGTGCCAGCACGCAGGGGGCGGAGACCCAGTACTTC
cdr3_aa: CASTQGAETQYF

clone_size: -
d_call: TRBD2
j_call: TRBJ2-2
v_call: TRBV11-2
cdr3_nt: TGTGCCAGCAGCGCGGGACTAGCGGGGGGTACCGGGGAGCTGTTTTTT
cdr3_aa: CASSAGLAGGTGELFF

clone_size: -
d_call: TRBD1
j_call: TRBJ1-1
v_call: TRBV20-1
cdr3_nt: TGCAGTGCACACGACTCCGGGACAGGGGACACTGAAGCTTTCTTT
cdr3_aa: CSAHDSGTGDTEAFF